Listed here is a single T cell receptor (beta chain). Unique molecular identifiers tagged the TCRbeta library. TCRdb called the PCR reads again in MiXCR, with one record for every CDR3 protein. The table lists a few hundred thousand distinct CDR3 sequences, less than 15% of them singletons. The entry originates in a study of T-cell reconstitution after alpha-beta-depleted transplantation in children. The receptor comes from a human donor who donated a stem cell graft to a child with Fanconi anemia. The sample was PBMCs, taken from the stem cell graft.

The CDR3 DNA follows: TGTGCCAGCGGCCGACCGGGGGGTCAGCCCCAGCATTTT. It encodes CASGRPGGQPQHF. The rearrangement joins TRBV12-3 or TRBV12-4 to TRBJ1-5; D may be TRBD1 (5 bases). The CDR3 covers 13 residues. V lost 8 bases to trimming and J lost 6 bases, with 14 bases between them.